This TCR beta chain comes out of a study of neoadjuvant anti-PD-1 for oral cavity cancer. Time point in this sample: after neoadjuvant nivolumab, at surgical resection. Patients were newly diagnosed with stage II-IVA oral cavity squamous cell carcinoma without prior systemic or radiation treatment. Study findings and constraints: With a few patients per group, TCR findings need larger cohorts.

The length of the CDR3 is 15 residues. Trimming took 3 bases from V and 0 from J, leaving 8 bases between them. Germline values: CDR1 WNHNN, CDR2 SYGVQD (reference sequence). Comments on this clone: Its antigen is undetermined.

Data came from immunoSEQ multiplex PCR; TCRdb stores just in-frame clones and leaves some out. The sample lists over 10,000 clones; roughly 71% were seen once. The sample consisted of PBMCs, taken after nivolumab (anti-PD-1) treatment. This receptor was taken from a person between 40 and 85 years old with oral cavity squamous cell carcinoma. The chain recombines TRBV10-1 with TRBJ2-2, with D possibly TRBD2 on 5 matching bases. The CDR3 coding sequence is TGCGCCAGCAGTGACCACGGGGCGAACACCGGGGAGCTGTTTTTT. Translated, it gives CASSDHGANTGELFF.